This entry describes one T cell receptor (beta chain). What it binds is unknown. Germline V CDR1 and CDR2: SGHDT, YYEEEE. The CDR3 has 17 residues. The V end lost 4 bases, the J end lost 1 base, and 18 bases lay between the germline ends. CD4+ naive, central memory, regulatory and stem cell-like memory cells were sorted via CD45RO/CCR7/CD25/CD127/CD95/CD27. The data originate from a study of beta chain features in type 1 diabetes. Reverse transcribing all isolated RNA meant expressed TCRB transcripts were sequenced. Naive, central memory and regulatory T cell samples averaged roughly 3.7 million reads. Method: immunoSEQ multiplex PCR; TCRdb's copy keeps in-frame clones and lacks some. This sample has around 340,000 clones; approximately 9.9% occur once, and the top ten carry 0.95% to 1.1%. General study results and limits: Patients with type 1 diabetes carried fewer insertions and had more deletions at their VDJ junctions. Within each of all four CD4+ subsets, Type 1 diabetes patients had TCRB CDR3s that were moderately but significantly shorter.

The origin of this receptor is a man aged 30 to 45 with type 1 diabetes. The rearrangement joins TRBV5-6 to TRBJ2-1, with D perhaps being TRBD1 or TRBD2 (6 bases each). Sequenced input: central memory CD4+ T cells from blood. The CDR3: CASSPTLGGASYNEQFF. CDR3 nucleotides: TGTGCCAGCAGCCCGACGTTGGGGGGCGCTTCCTACAATGAGCAGTTCTTC.